This T cell receptor beta chain was sequenced for a study of T cells in Graves' hyperthyroidism and ophthalmopathy. What was amplified from RNA transcripts were TCR beta CDR3 regions. The HTBI set primed first-round TCR CDR3 RT-PCR. From the multiplex PCR reads, TCRdb called clonotypes with MiXCR, one entry per CDR3 protein. The sample holds about 380,000 distinct CDR3 sequences, approximately 14% seen once. This CDR3 is 14 amino acids long. Trimming removed 3 bases at V and 5 bases at J, with 17 bases between. Germline lookup yields CDR1 DFQATT and CDR2 SNEGSKA (reference sequence). The study, taken as a whole, reports: From stable hyperthyroidism, ophthalmopathy was set apart by a 13 V-J model.

In its sample, this clonotype was seen many times. Its target is not known. J is TRBJ2-7 and V is TRBV20-1; tentatively, D is TRBD2 (5 bases). The source is a woman in her 30s with Graves' ophthalmopathy. Material: blood. Here the CDR3 reads CSASLSADENEQYF. CDR3 bases: TGCAGTGCTAGTCTCTCAGCGGACGAAAACGAGCAGTACTTC.